The source of this T cell receptor (beta chain) is a study of cytomegalovirus exposure and HLA in healthy donors. General study results and limits: One later analysis reportedly identified an Asian-associated ancestry cluster that showed fewer N-insertions than the roughly 700-donor mean. CMV serostatus stood as the only immune exposure information on hand. Listed as cytomegalovirus-associated were 150 or so TCR beta chains. A later analysis linked a missense DCLRE1C variant to TCR beta V- and J-gene trimming.

PCR amplification relied on 60 Vbeta primers (plus 13 Jbeta primers). TCRdb keeps only in-frame clones here, not all; method: immunoSEQ multiplex PCR. This table holds tens of thousands of clones, approximately 80% found once. As for this clone: Its antigen is currently unknown.

Sequenced input: PBMCs. The sequence was obtained from a man in his forties or fifties in good health and CMV-seropositive.

The CDR3 loop is CATSRDLGGSYEQYF. The DNA for the CDR3 is TGTGCCACCAGCAGAGATCTAGGGGGTTCCTACGAGCAGTACTTC. The V gene is TRBV15, the J gene TRBJ2-7, with D possibly matching TRBD1 (6 bases). Trimming took off 0 bases at V and 1 base at J, with 10 bases between the two ends. The CDR3 is made up of 15 amino acids. Per germline, CDR1 LNHNV and CDR2 YYDKDF (reference sequence). Looking up the rest from reference TRBV15 and TRBJ2-7 gives the full variable domain: DAMVIQNPRYQVTQFGKPVTLSCSQTLNHNVMYWYQQKSSQAPKLLFHYYDKDFNNEADTPDNFQSRRPNTSFCFLDIRSPGLGDTAMYLCATSRDLGGSYEQYFGPGTRLTVT.